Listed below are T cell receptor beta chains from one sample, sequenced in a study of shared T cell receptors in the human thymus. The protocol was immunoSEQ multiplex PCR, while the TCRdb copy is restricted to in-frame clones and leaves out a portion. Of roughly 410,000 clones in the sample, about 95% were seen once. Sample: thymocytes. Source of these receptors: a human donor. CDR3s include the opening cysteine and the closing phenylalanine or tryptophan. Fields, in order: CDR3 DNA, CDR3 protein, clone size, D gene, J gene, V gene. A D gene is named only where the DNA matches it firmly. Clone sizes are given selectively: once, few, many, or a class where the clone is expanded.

CDR3 DNA: TGTGCCACCAGCAGAGTTCATGAGCAGTTCTTC; CDR3 protein: CATSRVHEQFF; clone size: NA; D gene: NA; J gene: TRBJ2-1; V gene: TRBV15
CDR3 DNA: TGCAGCGTTCTGGGGGCGAACACCGGGGAGCTGTTTTTT; CDR3 protein: CSVLGANTGELFF; clone size: NA; D gene: NA; J gene: TRBJ2-2; V gene: TRBV29-1
CDR3 DNA: TGTGCCAGCAGTGACAGGGGGAGCTCCTACGAGCAGTACTTC; CDR3 protein: CASSDRGSSYEQYF; clone size: NA; D gene: TRBD1; J gene: TRBJ2-7; V gene: TRBV6-1
CDR3 DNA: TGCGCCAGCAGCTCGGGACAGATCCTAGCGGGAGATGACAATGAGCAGTTCTTC; CDR3 protein: CASSSGQILAGDDNEQFF; clone size: NA; D gene: TRBD2; J gene: TRBJ2-1; V gene: TRBV5-1
CDR3 DNA: TGCGCCAGCAGCCACAGACAGGGCTCCTCTTACAATGAGCAGTTCTTC; CDR3 protein: CASSHRQGSSYNEQFF; clone size: NA; D gene: TRBD1; J gene: TRBJ2-1; V gene: TRBV4-3
CDR3 DNA: TGTGCCACCAGCAGAAAGACAGGGGGTGGCAATCAGCCCCAGCATTTT; CDR3 protein: CATSRKTGGGNQPQHF; clone size: NA; D gene: TRBD1; J gene: TRBJ1-5; V gene: TRBV15
CDR3 DNA: TGTGCCAGCAGGAGACGTCTCGCAACTAATGAAAAACTGTTTTTT; CDR3 protein: CASRRRLATNEKLFF; clone size: once; D gene: NA; J gene: TRBJ1-4; V gene: TRBV5-6
CDR3 DNA: TGTGCCAGCAGAATCGACAGGGGCAACTATGGCTACACCTTC; CDR3 protein: CASRIDRGNYGYTF; clone size: NA; D gene: TRBD1; J gene: TRBJ1-2; V gene: TRBV6-1
CDR3 DNA: TGTGCCAGCAGTGAAGCGCGGGGACAGGACACTGAAGCTTTCTTT; CDR3 protein: CASSEARGQDTEAFF; clone size: few; D gene: TRBD1; J gene: TRBJ1-1; V gene: TRBV2
CDR3 DNA: TGTGCCATCAGTGAGTCCTCGGGGGGCTCCGAAGCTTTCTTT; CDR3 protein: CAISESSGGSEAFF; clone size: once; D gene: NA; J gene: TRBJ1-1; V gene: TRBV10-3
CDR3 DNA: TGCGCCAGCAGCTTCGCTAGCGGGAGGGCCGATGAGCAGTTCTTC; CDR3 protein: CASSFASGRADEQFF; clone size: NA; D gene: TRBD2; J gene: TRBJ2-1; V gene: TRBV5-1
CDR3 DNA: TGTGCCAGCAGTTCCCTCGGGGAGGGGAGGGCAAAGGAGCAGTACTTC; CDR3 protein: CASSSLGEGRAKEQYF; clone size: NA; D gene: TRBD2; J gene: TRBJ2-5; V gene: TRBV27
CDR3 DNA: TGTGCCAGCAGCCCTCGACTAGCGGGAGGGCCCGTAAGCTCCTACGAGCAGTACTTC; CDR3 protein: CASSPRLAGGPVSSYEQYF; clone size: NA; D gene: TRBD2; J gene: TRBJ2-7; V gene: TRBV7-2
CDR3 DNA: TGTGCCAGCAGTAGGGCTAGCGGGTCGGAGACCCAGTACTTC; CDR3 protein: CASSRASGSETQYF; clone size: once; D gene: TRBD2; J gene: TRBJ2-5; V gene: TRBV28
CDR3 DNA: TGTGCCAGCAGCCGAAGGACAGGGGCAACTAATGAAAAACTGTTTTTT; CDR3 protein: CASSRRTGATNEKLFF; clone size: NA; D gene: TRBD1; J gene: TRBJ1-4; V gene: TRBV7-9
CDR3 DNA: TGTGCCAGCAGCTTGGACAGAAAGCTCTCTAACGAGCAGTACTTC; CDR3 protein: CASSLDRKLSNEQYF; clone size: NA; D gene: NA; J gene: TRBJ2-7; V gene: TRBV5-5
CDR3 DNA: TGTGCTAGTGGTTTTACTTGCGGGGAGCTGTTTTTT; CDR3 protein: CASGFTCGELFF; clone size: NA; D gene: NA; J gene: TRBJ2-2; V gene: TRBV12-5
CDR3 DNA: TGTGCCTGGAGTGTACCGGGACAGGGGGACACTGAAGCTTTCTTT; CDR3 protein: CAWSVPGQGDTEAFF; clone size: NA; D gene: TRBD1; J gene: TRBJ1-1; V gene: TRBV30
CDR3 DNA: TGTGCCAGCAGTTACTACCCAGGGGAAGGTGGGGAGCAGTACTTC; CDR3 protein: CASSYYPGEGGEQYF; clone size: NA; D gene: NA; J gene: TRBJ2-7; V gene: TRBV6-6
CDR3 DNA: TGTGCCAGCGCCTTCCCCTCTAACGGGACGGGGGAGCAGTACTTC; CDR3 protein: CASAFPSNGTGEQYF; clone size: NA; D gene: NA; J gene: TRBJ2-7; V gene: TRBV27
CDR3 DNA: TGTGCCAGCAGCGTAACCCCTAGCGAGGGGGCCGGGGATGGCTACACCTTC; CDR3 protein: CASSVTPSEGAGDGYTF; clone size: NA; D gene: TRBD1; J gene: TRBJ1-2; V gene: TRBV9
CDR3 DNA: TGCGCCAGCAGCGCCAGGGCAGGGGCTAATGAAAAACTGTTTTTT; CDR3 protein: CASSARAGANEKLFF; clone size: NA; D gene: NA; J gene: TRBJ1-4; V gene: TRBV5-1
CDR3 DNA: TGCGCCAGCAGTAGCCGGGGGATAATGACTAGCGGGCCGAGCTCCTACAATGAGCAGTTCTTC; CDR3 protein: CASSSRGIMTSGPSSYNEQFF; clone size: NA; D gene: TRBD2; J gene: TRBJ2-1; V gene: TRBV5-1
CDR3 DNA: TGTGCCAGCAGTTACGACAGGCGGGAACGCGAGCAGTACTTC; CDR3 protein: CASSYDRREREQYF; clone size: NA; D gene: NA; J gene: TRBJ2-7; V gene: TRBV28
CDR3 DNA: TGCGCCAGCAGCCAAGATCTACCATCTATGCGGGTTTACACCGGGGAGCTGTTTTTT; CDR3 protein: CASSQDLPSMRVYTGELFF; clone size: NA; D gene: NA; J gene: TRBJ2-2; V gene: TRBV4-3
CDR3 DNA: TGTGCCAGCAGGCAAAGGGACAGGGAAGAAATGAACACTGAAGCTTTCTTT; CDR3 protein: CASRQRDREEMNTEAFF; clone size: NA; D gene: TRBD1; J gene: TRBJ1-1; V gene: TRBV7-4
CDR3 DNA: TGTGCCACCAGCAGTTGGGGGGTGCAGCCCCAGCATTTT; CDR3 protein: CATSSWGVQPQHF; clone size: NA; D gene: NA; J gene: TRBJ1-5; V gene: TRBV15
CDR3 DNA: TGTGCCAGCAGTGAAATTAACCCCTCCTTC; CDR3 protein: CASSEINPSF; clone size: NA; D gene: NA; J gene: TRBJ2-7; V gene: TRBV2
CDR3 DNA: TGTGCCAGCAGCTTGGACGGAACTGAGGATTACGAGCAGTACTTC; CDR3 protein: CASSLDGTEDYEQYF; clone size: NA; D gene: NA; J gene: TRBJ2-7; V gene: TRBV7-2
CDR3 DNA: TGCAGCGTTGACTCAGGGGGCGTCCCCTCCTACAATGAGCAGTTCTTC; CDR3 protein: CSVDSGGVPSYNEQFF; clone size: once; D gene: TRBD1; J gene: TRBJ2-1; V gene: TRBV29-1
CDR3 DNA: TGTGCTAGTGCCTCTCTCGCCTTTACGGACGCTTTCTTT; CDR3 protein: CASASLAFTDAFF; clone size: NA; D gene: NA; J gene: TRBJ1-1; V gene: TRBV12-5
CDR3 DNA: TGTGCCAGCAGGCAAGGGGGCAGCCAAGAGACCCAGTACTTC; CDR3 protein: CASRQGGSQETQYF; clone size: NA; D gene: TRBD1; J gene: TRBJ2-5; V gene: TRBV28
CDR3 DNA: TGTGCCAGCAGTGCTCCGGGACTAGCGCTTTTAAGGGGTGAGCAGTTCTTC; CDR3 protein: CASSAPGLALLRGEQFF; clone size: NA; D gene: TRBD2; J gene: TRBJ2-1; V gene: TRBV25-1
CDR3 DNA: TGCGCCAGCAGCTTGACGAGCGGGAGCTCCTACAATGAGCAGTTCTTC; CDR3 protein: CASSLTSGSSYNEQFF; clone size: NA; D gene: TRBD2; J gene: TRBJ2-1; V gene: TRBV5-1
CDR3 DNA: TGTGCCAGCAGTCCTACAGGGGGCTCAAACACTGAAGCTTTCTTT; CDR3 protein: CASSPTGGSNTEAFF; clone size: NA; D gene: TRBD1; J gene: TRBJ1-1; V gene: TRBV28
CDR3 DNA: TGTGCCTGGAGTGCCCCTCCTAGCGGAGGCTACGAGCAGTACTTC; CDR3 protein: CAWSAPPSGGYEQYF; clone size: NA; D gene: TRBD2; J gene: TRBJ2-7; V gene: TRBV30
CDR3 DNA: TGCAGCGTTGAAGAGAAGGGCTCTGGAAACACCATATATTTT; CDR3 protein: CSVEEKGSGNTIYF; clone size: NA; D gene: NA; J gene: TRBJ1-3; V gene: TRBV29-1
CDR3 DNA: TGTGCCAGCAGCTTGTGGAGCAACACTGAAGCTTTCTTT; CDR3 protein: CASSLWSNTEAFF; clone size: NA; D gene: NA; J gene: TRBJ1-1; V gene: TRBV5-4
CDR3 DNA: TGCGCCAGCAGCCCCGGACAGGTCAATCAGCCCCAGCATTTT; CDR3 protein: CASSPGQVNQPQHF; clone size: NA; D gene: TRBD1; J gene: TRBJ1-5; V gene: TRBV4-1
CDR3 DNA: TGTGCCAGCAGCCTAAATAGCAATCAGCCCCAGCATTTT; CDR3 protein: CASSLNSNQPQHF; clone size: NA; D gene: NA; J gene: TRBJ1-5; V gene: TRBV7-9
CDR3 DNA: TGCGCCAGCAGCCAAGATGGCCAAGGTTCGAACACCGGGGAGCTGTTTTTT; CDR3 protein: CASSQDGQGSNTGELFF; clone size: NA; D gene: NA; J gene: TRBJ2-2; V gene: TRBV4-3
CDR3 DNA: TGTGCCAGCAGTTCCCCACTAGCGGAGCAGTTCTTC; CDR3 protein: CASSSPLAEQFF; clone size: NA; D gene: TRBD2; J gene: TRBJ2-1; V gene: TRBV27
CDR3 DNA: TGCGCCAGCAGCCATCCAACTGACGGGGCAATACGGGCCGACGAGCAGTACTTC; CDR3 protein: CASSHPTDGAIRADEQYF; clone size: few; D gene: NA; J gene: TRBJ2-7; V gene: TRBV4-1
CDR3 DNA: TGTGCCAGCAGTCCGACAGGAAATAGCAATCAGCCCCAGCATTTT; CDR3 protein: CASSPTGNSNQPQHF; clone size: NA; D gene: NA; J gene: TRBJ1-5; V gene: TRBV6-4
CDR3 DNA: TGTGCCAGCAGTTGGACTAAAACCTACGAGCAGTACTTC; CDR3 protein: CASSWTKTYEQYF; clone size: NA; D gene: NA; J gene: TRBJ2-7; V gene: TRBV28
CDR3 DNA: TGTGCCAGCAGTCCCCCCACCCCTGACGAGCAGTACTTC; CDR3 protein: CASSPPTPDEQYF; clone size: NA; D gene: NA; J gene: TRBJ2-7; V gene: TRBV28
CDR3 DNA: TGTGCCAGCAGTGAAGGAGGGACAGGGGGCGCGGACTACAATGAGCAGTTCTTC; CDR3 protein: CASSEGGTGGADYNEQFF; clone size: NA; D gene: TRBD1; J gene: TRBJ2-1; V gene: TRBV6-1
CDR3 DNA: TGTGCCAGCAGCGCACTCTACACCGAGGAAGCTTTCTTT; CDR3 protein: CASSALYTEEAFF; clone size: NA; D gene: NA; J gene: TRBJ1-1; V gene: TRBV5-6